The 13 T cell receptor beta chains reported below all come from one sample, sequenced in a study of cytomegalovirus exposure and HLA in healthy donors listed by TCRdb under 2017. Receptors were amplified or captured by the immunoSEQ multiplex PCR assay. For the multiplex PCR, a mixture combining 60 forward primers for TCR Vbeta segments and 13 reverse primers for TCR Jbeta segments was used. The clones in this table, taken by TCRdb from immuneACCESS, are in-frame only. Not every clone is retained; where verified, under half of the shortfall comes from an unresolved V gene, and the cause of the rest is unknown. The sample yields 35,000 to 40,000 clones; around three fifths were counted once. Around 18% of the sample is in the top ten clones. Sequenced input: PBMCs. The receptors shown here come from a man between 50 and 59 years old in good health and CMV-seropositive.

This chain joins TRBV7-9 and TRBJ2-7; TRBD2 aligns across 11 bases. Germline V lookup: CDR1 SEHNR, CDR2 FQNEAQ (reference sequence). V lost 4 bases to trimming and J lost 7 bases; unmatched junction nucleotides: 15. CDR3 length: 17 residues. CDR3 nucleotide sequence: TGTGCCAGCAGCTCGAACCGACTAGCGGGAAGGCCGTGGGAGCAGTACTTC. This encodes CASSSNRLAGRPWEQYF.

The chain links TRBV4-3 to TRBJ2-3; 9 bases map to TRBD1. From germline, CDR1 is LGHNA and CDR2 YSLEER. The CDR3 runs 16 residues. The J segment lost 2 bases and the V segment lost 3 bases, leaving 6 bases of the junction unmatched. CDR3 sequence reads: CASSQSTGGITDTQYF. The CDR3 DNA is TGCGCCAGCAGCCAGTCGACAGGGGGGATCACAGATACGCAGTATTTT.

The chain couples TRBV7-3 to TRBJ1-6, with 7 bases that match TRBD1. Germline V gene lookup returns CDR1 SGHTA and CDR2 FQGTGA. The V segment lost 3 bases and the J segment 10 bases; nucleotides outside the gene matches: 6. CDR3 length equals 14 residues. The CDR3 region is CASSLGTVASPLHF. The CDR3 DNA is TGTGCCAGCAGCTTGGGGACAGTAGCGTCACCCCTCCACTTT.

This sequence joins TRBV19 and TRBJ1-3; 8 nucleotides match TRBD1. Germline CDR1 reads LNHDA; CDR2 reads SQIVND (reference sequence). CDR3 length: 14 amino acids. V gave up 10 bases and J gave up 3 bases; unmatched junction bases: 8. The CDR3 spells CATTTGVYGNTIYF. The CDR3 nucleotides read TGTGCCACCACGACAGGGGTCTATGGAAACACCATATATTTT.

The chain has TRBV21-1 and TRBJ1-5; TRBD1, as called in the table, went unchecked against the DNA. TRBV21-1 is a recognized pseudogene. CDR3 size: 15 residues. The CDR3 DNA reads as TGTGCCAGCAGCAAAGAACAGGGGGTTTATCAGCCCCAGCATTTT. It translates to CASSKEQGVYQPQHF.

CDR3: CASTQGLDSSYEQYF. As DNA, the CDR3 is TGTGCCAGCACCCAGGGCCTGGACAGCTCCTACGAGCAGTACTTC. V usage is TRBV6-1 and J usage is TRBJ2-7; D might be TRBD1 (6 bases). The V and J ends lost 7 bases and 0 bases respectively, with 16 bases between them. Germline CDR1 is MNHNS and CDR2 is SASEGT. This CDR3 comprises 15 residues.

The genes are TRBV7-2 and TRBJ1-4; tentatively, D is TRBD1 (6 bases). The ends were cut back, 5 bases at V and 4 bases at J, with 14 bases in the middle. Germline V gene data show CDR1 as SGHTA and CDR2 as FQGNSA. The CDR3 runs 15 residues. CDR3 sequence (DNA): TGTGCCAGCAGCCCCCAGACAGGTGTTAATGAAAAACTGTTTTTT. Its protein product is CASSPQTGVNEKLFF.

CDR3 nucleotide sequence: TGCGCCAGCAGCCGCATACAGGGGGGGGCCGGGGAGCTGTTTTTT. Protein product: CASSRIQGGAGELFF. This sequence joins TRBV4-3 and TRBJ2-2, with D possibly matching TRBD1 (8 bases). With 4 bases removed from V and 6 bases from J, the gap between germline ends came to 15 bases. This CDR3 region has 15 residues. CDR1 and CDR2 (germline): LGHNA, YSLEER.

This chain connects TRBV6-5 to TRBJ2-2, with TRBD2 identical over 8 bases. This CDR3 has 15 residues. The germline CDR1 and CDR2 sequences are MNHEY and SVGAGI. V lost 2 bases and J lost 6; bases outside the gene matches: 5. The CDR3 DNA sequence: TGTGCCAGCAGTTACCCGGGTAGCGGGGCCGGGGAGCTGTTTTTT. This sequence encodes CASSYPGSGAGELFF.

Turning to this clone: Other DNA sequences from this sample encode an identical CDR3 as well. This chain connects TRBV30 to TRBJ2-5, with a weak D call TRBD2 (6 bases). Per the germline V gene, CDR1 is GTSNPN and CDR2 is SVGIG (reference sequence). Trimming pared 1 base from V and 4 bases from J, leaving 16 bases between. The CDR3 contains 15 residues. The CDR3 loop reads CAWSERRGPGETQYF. The CDR3, as DNA: TGTGCCTGGAGTGAGAGGAGGGGACCGGGAGAGACCCAGTACTTC.

V is TRBV7-3 and J is TRBJ2-1; no reliable D call. The CDR3 has 14 residues. Trimming removed 5 bases at V and 4 bases at J, with 12 bases between. Germline V gene sequence: CDR1 SGHTA, CDR2 FQGTGA. The CDR3 nucleotides read TGTGCCAGCAGCCCGGTTGACACTTACAATGAGCAGTTCTTC. It yields the protein CASSPVDTYNEQFF.

The rearrangement joins TRBV11-2 to TRBJ2-7, with no clear D. Germline assignment: CDR1 SGHAT and CDR2 FQNNGV. Between the trimmed V and J ends, which lost 2 bases and 1 base, there was a span of 3 bases. CDR3 length: 12 residues. CDR3 in DNA: TGTGCCAGCAGCTTACAATCCTACGAGCAGTACTTC. Encoded protein: CASSLQSYEQYF.

V and J are TRBV15 and TRBJ2-3; 11 nucleotides align to TRBD2. V shed 8 bases and J 0 bases; nucleotides not matched to a gene: 7. CDR1 is LNHNV, CDR2 YYDKDF, per germline (reference sequence). This CDR3 is built from 16 residues. This CDR3 reads CATVLAGGYSTDTQYF. The CDR3 nucleotides are TGTGCCACCGTTCTAGCGGGGGGCTACAGCACAGATACGCAGTATTTT.